Listed here are 29 T cell receptor beta chains from one sample, sequenced in a study of T cell responses to AZD1222 COVID-19 vaccine (dated by TCRdb to the early 2020s). The library was obtained by the immunoSEQ multiplex PCR assay. Entries here come from immuneACCESS through TCRdb and include only in-frame sequences with V and J called. Some clones fail to appear in such tables; in the studies checked, an unresolved V gene covers under half of the shortfall, and the cause of the remainder is unknown. For this sample there are 85,000 to 120,000 clones; less than 95% appear just once. Approximately 8% of the sample goes to the ten largest clones. The sample's time point label, decoded: about 28 days (+/-7) after the second vaccine dose. The sequencing here drew on peripheral blood, taken 28 days after the second AZD1222 dose. These receptors all stem from an adult who received the AZD1222 COVID-19 vaccine.

The sample holds a few counts of this clone. CDR3 DNA sequence: TGTGCCAGCATTTCGGACAGGGTGCAGTCACCCCTCCACTTT. It specifies CASISDRVQSPLHF. The chain combines TRBV2 with TRBJ1-6; 8 bases match TRBD1. CDR1 is SNHLY, CDR2 FYNNEI, per germline. CDR3 length: 14 residues. V lost 7 bases and J lost 10; bases outside the gene matches: 9.

This sequence joins TRBV11-2 and TRBJ2-1; tentatively, D is TRBD1 (8 bases). V was pared by 6 bases and J by 0 bases, with 21 bases between. CDR1 and CDR2 from the germline V gene are SGHAT and FQNNGV. The CDR3 length is 18 residues. CDR3 coding DNA: TGTGCCAGCAGACCTACAGGGGGGGATTCATTCTCCTACAATGAGCAGTTCTTC. Protein: CASRPTGGDSFSYNEQFF.

The genes are TRBV7-3 and TRBJ2-7; 11 bases match TRBD1. The V gene end was trimmed by 5 bases and the J gene end by 6 bases; junction bases not matched to a gene: 3. The germline gives CDR1 SGHTA, CDR2 FQGTGA. The CDR3 has 13 amino acids. As DNA, the CDR3 is TGTGCCAGCAGCACAGGACAGGGGGCCGAGCAGTACTTC. Protein product: CASSTGQGAEQYF.

V usage is TRBV7-9 and J usage is TRBJ2-7; D remains unclear. From germline, CDR1 is SEHNR and CDR2 FQNEAQ (reference sequence). The V and J ends lost 5 bases and 8 bases respectively, with 13 bases between them. There are 12 residues in the CDR3. The CDR3 sequence: CASSPPERKQYF. The CDR3 nucleotides read TGTGCCAGCAGCCCTCCGGAGCGTAAGCAGTACTTC.

V gene TRBV18 combines with J gene TRBJ2-7, with 8 positions matching TRBD2. The CDR3 loop spans 15 amino acids. Looked up from germline, CDR1 is KGHSH and CDR2 is LQKENI. The V segment lost 1 base and the J segment 1 base; nucleotides outside the gene matches: 3. The CDR3 is CASSPLAGKSYEQYF. The CDR3 nucleotides read TGTGCCAGCTCACCACTAGCGGGGAAATCCTACGAGCAGTACTTC.

The chain couples TRBV18 to TRBJ2-7; D ambiguous. Germline lookup yields CDR1 KGHSH and CDR2 LQKENI. This CDR3 contains 13 residues. V lost 0 bases, J lost 5 bases, and 8 bases lay in between. CDR3 loop: CASSPPVSHEQYF. CDR3 bases: TGTGCCAGCTCACCACCGGTGAGCCACGAGCAGTACTTC.

The V gene is TRBV24-1, the J gene TRBJ1-2; the D is unclear. The germline V gene has CDR1 KGHDR and CDR2 SFDVKD. There are 11 residues in the CDR3. V gave up 9 bases and J gave up 4 bases, with 8 bases separating them. The CDR3 region is CATEDFYGYTF. The CDR3 region has the DNA TGTGCCACCGAAGACTTCTATGGCTACACCTTC.

This sequence joins TRBV5-4 and TRBJ2-3; 10 bases line up with TRBD2. CDR3 length: 16 amino acids. V lost 0 bases and J lost 3; bases outside the gene matches: 4. The germline V gene has CDR1 SGHNT and CDR2 YYREEE (reference sequence). The CDR3 reads CASSLERGGQTDTQYF. CDR3 sequence (DNA): TGTGCCAGCAGCTTGGAGCGGGGGGGTCAAACAGATACGCAGTATTTT.

The J gene is TRBJ2-7, the V gene TRBV5-6; no clear D gene. The CDR3 covers 14 residues. Trimming shortened V by 0 bases and J by 2 bases, and 9 bases separated the two germline ends. The germline CDR1 and CDR2 sequences are SGHDT and YYEEEE. CDR3 bases: TGTGCCAGCAGCTTGGTTGGTCAGGCCTACGAGCAGTACTTC. Translating it yields CASSLVGQAYEQYF.

CDR3 region: CASSLTGQGAEGYTF. The CDR3 DNA reads TGTGCCAGCAGCTTAACGGGACAGGGGGCAGAGGGCTACACCTTC. The chain employs TRBV7-3 and TRBJ1-2, with TRBD1 matching 12 bases. J was trimmed by 8 bases and V by 0 bases; bases with no gene match: 4. The CDR3 runs 15 residues. CDR1 and CDR2 (germline): SGHTA, FQGTGA.

In this sample, this clone turned up once. The V gene is TRBV19, the J gene TRBJ2-1; tentative D call: TRBD2 (5 bases). The CDR3 has 13 amino acids. The V and J ends lost 7 bases and 2 bases respectively, with 9 bases between them. Per the germline V gene, CDR1 is LNHDA and CDR2 is SQIVND (reference sequence). CDR3 residues: CASMAGAYNEQFF. The CDR3 bases are TGTGCCAGTATGGCGGGCGCCTACAATGAGCAGTTCTTC.

The chain couples TRBV20-1 to TRBJ1-6; tentative D call: TRBD1 (5 bases). The CDR3 sequence is 16 residues long. Germline loops: CDR1 DFQATT, CDR2 SNEGSKA (reference sequence). The V gene lost 3 bases and the J gene lost 8 bases, with 20 bases spanning the gap. The CDR3 sequence: CSASGRGGSLDSPLHF. In DNA form, the CDR3 reads TGCAGTGCTAGTGGTAGGGGAGGCAGTTTGGATTCACCCCTCCACTTT.

The chain combines TRBV27 with TRBJ2-3, with 8 bases that match TRBD2. The J segment lost 2 bases and the V segment lost 1 base, leaving 5 bases of the junction unmatched. CDR1 MNHEY and CDR2 SMNVEV come from the germline V gene (reference sequence). This CDR3 has 16 amino acids. The CDR3 coding sequence is TGTGCCAGCAGTTTATGGGCTAGCGGGCCCACAGATACGCAGTATTTT. It codes for CASSLWASGPTDTQYF.

The V and J genes are TRBV7-2 and TRBJ2-6; no clear D. The CDR3 is 15 amino acids. The germline V gene encodes CDR1 SGHTA and CDR2 FQGNSA. V was shortened by 5 bases and J by 1 base, with 9 bases between the two germline ends. The CDR3 DNA reads TGTGCCAGCAGCGGGTGGGCTTCTGGGGCCAACGTCCTGACTTTC. It encodes CASSGWASGANVLTF.

This clone has a single count. The chain recombines TRBV9 with TRBJ1-5; possible D gene TRBD1, 6 bases. V was pared by 0 bases and J by 5 bases, with 12 bases between. This CDR3 has 15 amino acids. Germline CDR1 reads SGDLS; CDR2 reads YYNGEE. The CDR3 spells CASSVGTGRDQPQHF. Written as DNA, the CDR3 is TGTGCCAGCAGCGTAGGTACAGGGCGGGATCAGCCCCAGCATTTT.

This sequence joins TRBV29-1 and TRBJ1-2; D is possibly TRBD1 (5 bases). The CDR3 consists of 13 residues. Trimming cost V 4 bases and J 2 bases, with 11 bases left between them. Per the germline V gene, CDR1 is SQVTM and CDR2 is ANQGSEA. CDR3 DNA sequence: TGCAGCGTTGTCGGGGCCCAGAACTATGGCTACACCTTC. It specifies CSVVGAQNYGYTF.

This chain connects TRBV9 to TRBJ1-5, with D perhaps TRBD1 (5 bases). This CDR3 region has 17 residues. CDR1 is SGDLS, CDR2 YYNGEE, per germline. V was clipped by 2 bases and J by 5 bases, with 20 bases between them. CDR3 sequence: CASSVHGTSGIHQPQHF. The DNA for the CDR3 is TGTGCCAGCAGCGTCCACGGGACCTCGGGTATCCATCAGCCCCAGCATTTT.

As concerns this clone: This specimen includes other DNA sequences encoding the same CDR3. The chain has TRBV18 and TRBJ1-4; D unresolved. Germline loops: CDR1 KGHSH, CDR2 LQKENI. The CDR3 spans 13 residues. The V and J ends lost 2 bases and 5 bases respectively, with 6 bases between them. This chain's CDR3 is CASSPGLNEKLFF. The CDR3 DNA sequence: TGTGCCAGCTCACCAGGCCTGAATGAAAAACTGTTTTTT.

The chain recombines TRBV11-2 with TRBJ2-7; no clear D. CDR3 length: 13 amino acids. CDR1 SGHAT and CDR2 FQNNGV come from the germline V gene. V lost 3 bases and J 2 bases, leaving 8 bases between the germline ends. Here the CDR3 reads CASSFGRTYEQYF. CDR3 nucleotide sequence: TGTGCCAGCAGCTTTGGCAGAACCTACGAGCAGTACTTC.

The genes are TRBV12-3 or TRBV12-4 and TRBJ2-7, with TRBD2 matching over 10 bases. The V segment lost 6 bases and the J segment 6 bases; nucleotides outside the gene matches: 5. CDR3 size: 13 residues. The CDR3 loop reads CASRLAGPSEQYF. DNA of the CDR3: TGTGCCAGCAGACTAGCGGGGCCTTCCGAGCAGTACTTC.

This chain uses TRBV9 with TRBJ1-4, with 10 bases identical to TRBD1. J lost 6 bases, V lost 4 bases, and 9 bases had no gene match. The CDR3 has 16 residues. Germline-derived CDR1 and CDR2 are SGDLS and YYNGEE. CDR3 region: CASSIRGDRGYEKLFF. CDR3 sequence (DNA): TGTGCCAGCAGCATTAGGGGGGACAGGGGCTATGAAAAACTGTTTTTT.

Written as DNA, the CDR3 is TGCGCCAGCAACAGAGAGGGATACGAGCAGTACTTC. This codes for CASNREGYEQYF. This chain uses TRBV5-1 with TRBJ2-7; perhaps TRBD2 as D (5 bases). V was shortened by 6 bases and J by 4 bases, with 11 bases between the two germline ends. CDR1 SGHRS and CDR2 YFSETQ come from the germline V gene. The length of the CDR3 is 12 residues. Full variable domain (rest looked up from reference TRBV5-1 and TRBJ2-7): KAGVTQTPRYLIKTRGQQVTLSCSPISGHRSVSWYQQTPGQGLQFLFEYFSETQRNKGNFPGRFSGRQFSNSRSEMNVSTLELGDSALYLCASNREGYEQYFGPGTRLTVT.

This chain links TRBV10-2 with TRBJ1-2; 11 nucleotides agree with TRBD1. The CDR3 runs 15 residues. V lost 0 bases to trimming and J lost 5 bases; unmatched junction nucleotides: 2. From germline, CDR1 is WSHSY and CDR2 SAAADI. In nucleotides, the CDR3 is TGCGCCAGCAGTGAGTCGGGGACAGGGGGTTATGGCTACACCTTC. Its protein is CASSESGTGGYGYTF.

The chain couples TRBV5-4 to TRBJ1-4, with 7 bases matching TRBD1. The V gene end was trimmed by 2 bases and the J gene end by 14 bases; junction bases not matched to a gene: 15. Germline V CDR1 and CDR2: SGHNT, YYREEE (reference sequence). The CDR3 is 15 residues long. The DNA of the CDR3 is TGTGCCAGCAGCTTCGGAGGGGGCCCCCAACAAACTCTGTTTTTT. Amino acids: CASSFGGGPQQTLFF.

This rearrangement joins TRBV5-8 to TRBJ2-3; a weak D match, TRBD2 (6 bases). The CDR3 is made up of 17 amino acids. The V end was cut by 4 bases, the J end by 1 base, with 19 bases between. The germline gives CDR1 SGHTS, CDR2 YDEGEE. The CDR3 DNA reads as TGTGCCAGCAGCGGACGGGACTCCTTTACGCGCACAGATACGCAGTATTTT. This codes for CASSGRDSFTRTDTQYF.

This chain joins TRBV4-1 and TRBJ1-5, with D perhaps TRBD1 (5 bases). In germline, CDR1 is MGHRA, CDR2 YSYEKL. The CDR3 runs 16 residues. Trimming left V 4 bases short and J 3 bases short, with 16 bases between. CDR3 protein: CASSLSWGEDNQPQHF. The CDR3 bases are TGCGCCAGCAGCCTAAGTTGGGGGGAGGACAATCAGCCCCAGCATTTT.

This chain links TRBV28 with TRBJ1-5, with a weak D call TRBD1 (6 bases). Trimming took off 5 bases at V and 6 bases at J, with 14 bases between the two ends. The CDR3 spans 14 residues. Germline assignment: CDR1 MDHEN and CDR2 SYDVKM. The CDR3 DNA is TGTGCCAGCAGTCGGGGGGGCTTGGTTCAGCCCCAGCATTTT. This sequence encodes CASSRGGLVQPQHF.

The chain carries TRBV4-3 and TRBJ2-5; D is perhaps TRBD1 (5 bases). This CDR3 has 15 amino acids. Trimming removed 0 bases at V and 5 bases at J, with 13 bases between. Germline V gene data show CDR1 as LGHNA and CDR2 as YSLEER. CDR3: CASSQERGHGETQYF. CDR3 sequence (DNA): TGCGCCAGCAGCCAAGAAAGGGGCCACGGGGAGACCCAGTACTTC.

The V gene is TRBV18, the J gene TRBJ2-2; D is possibly TRBD2 (5 bases). Trimming shortened V by 3 bases and J by 3 bases, and 14 bases separated the two germline ends. The CDR3 has 16 amino acids. Germline V CDR1 and CDR2: KGHSH, LQKENI. The CDR3 DNA follows: TGTGCCAGCTCACCGAGGAGGTTTCAGGACACCGGGGAGCTGTTTTTT. It codes for CASSPRRFQDTGELFF.